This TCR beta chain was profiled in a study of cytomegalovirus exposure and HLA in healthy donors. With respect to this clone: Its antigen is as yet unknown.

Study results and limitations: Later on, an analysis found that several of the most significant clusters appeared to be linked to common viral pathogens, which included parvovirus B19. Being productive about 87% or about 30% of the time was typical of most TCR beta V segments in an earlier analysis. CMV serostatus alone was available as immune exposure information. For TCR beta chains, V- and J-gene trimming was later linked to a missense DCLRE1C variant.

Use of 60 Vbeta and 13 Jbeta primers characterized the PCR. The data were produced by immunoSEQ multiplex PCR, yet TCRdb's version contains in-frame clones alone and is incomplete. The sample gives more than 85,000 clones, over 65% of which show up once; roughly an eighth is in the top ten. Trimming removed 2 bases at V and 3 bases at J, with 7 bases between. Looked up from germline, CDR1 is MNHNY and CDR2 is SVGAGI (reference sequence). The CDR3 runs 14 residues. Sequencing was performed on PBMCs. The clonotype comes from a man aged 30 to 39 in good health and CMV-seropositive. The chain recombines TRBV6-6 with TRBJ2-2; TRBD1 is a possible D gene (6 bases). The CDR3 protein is CASSYQGYTGELFF. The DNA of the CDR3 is TGTGCCAGCAGTTACCAGGGGTACACCGGGGAGCTGTTTTTT.